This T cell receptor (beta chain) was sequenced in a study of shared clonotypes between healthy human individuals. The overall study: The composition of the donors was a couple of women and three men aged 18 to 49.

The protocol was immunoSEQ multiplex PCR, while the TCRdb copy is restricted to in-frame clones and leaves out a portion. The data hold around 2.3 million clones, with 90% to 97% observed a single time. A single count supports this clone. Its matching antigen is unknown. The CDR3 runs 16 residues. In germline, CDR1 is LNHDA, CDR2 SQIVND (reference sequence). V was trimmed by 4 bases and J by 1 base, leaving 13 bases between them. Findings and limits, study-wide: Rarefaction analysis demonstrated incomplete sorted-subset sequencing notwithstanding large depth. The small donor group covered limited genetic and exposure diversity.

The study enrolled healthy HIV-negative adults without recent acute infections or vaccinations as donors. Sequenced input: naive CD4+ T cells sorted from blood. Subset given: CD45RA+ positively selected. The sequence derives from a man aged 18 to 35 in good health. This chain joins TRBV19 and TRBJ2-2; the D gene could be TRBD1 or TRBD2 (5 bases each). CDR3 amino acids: CASSKTGQGNTGELFF. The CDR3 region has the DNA TGTGCCAGTAGTAAAACGGGGCAGGGGAACACCGGGGAGCTGTTTTTT.